The source of this T cell receptor (beta chain) is a study of T cell responses to AZD1222 COVID-19 vaccine. General study points: Donors, mostly white British, included more females; clonal diversity was possibly underestimated.

Produced via immunoSEQ multiplex PCR; TCRdb's table is partial and in-frame only. The table records over 120,000 clones, around 90% of them present only once. The V gene lost 5 bases and the J gene lost 0 bases, with 14 bases spanning the gap. CDR3 size: 16 residues. The germline V gene has CDR1 MDHEN and CDR2 SYDVKM. This clone was observed a single time. The antigen is unknown. This specimen consisted of peripheral blood, obtained on day 0 of AZD1222 vaccination. V and J are TRBV28 and TRBJ1-3; D remains unclear. This TCR was sampled from an adult in good health. CDR3 sequence reads: CASSEQSSVSGNTIYF. The CDR3 region has the DNA TGTGCCAGCAGTGAACAGTCGTCCGTCTCTGGAAACACCATATATTTT.